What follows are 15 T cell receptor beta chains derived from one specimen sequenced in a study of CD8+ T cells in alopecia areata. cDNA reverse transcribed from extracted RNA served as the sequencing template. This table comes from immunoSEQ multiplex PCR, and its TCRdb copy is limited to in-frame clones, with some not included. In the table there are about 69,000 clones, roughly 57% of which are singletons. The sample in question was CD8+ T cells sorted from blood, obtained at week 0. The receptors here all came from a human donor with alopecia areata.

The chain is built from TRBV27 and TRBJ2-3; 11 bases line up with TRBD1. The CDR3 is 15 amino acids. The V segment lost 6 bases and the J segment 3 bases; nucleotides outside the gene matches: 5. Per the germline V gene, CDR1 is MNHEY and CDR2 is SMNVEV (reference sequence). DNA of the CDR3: TGTGCCAGCAGCTGGACAGGGGGCTGGACAGATACGCAGTATTTT. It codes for CASSWTGGWTDTQYF.

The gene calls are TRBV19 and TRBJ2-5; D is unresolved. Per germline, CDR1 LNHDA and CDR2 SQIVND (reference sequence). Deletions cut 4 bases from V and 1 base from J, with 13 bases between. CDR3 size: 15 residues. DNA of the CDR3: TGTGCCAGTAGTAACCTGTGGACCACCCAAGAGACCCAGTACTTC. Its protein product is CASSNLWTTQETQYF.

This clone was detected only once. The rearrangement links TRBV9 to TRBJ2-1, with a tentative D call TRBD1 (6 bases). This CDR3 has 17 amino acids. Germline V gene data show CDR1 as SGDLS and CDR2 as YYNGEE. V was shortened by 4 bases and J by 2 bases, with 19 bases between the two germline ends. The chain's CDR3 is CASSPLVSGGAYNEQFF. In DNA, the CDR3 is TGTGCCAGCAGCCCACTAGTCTCTGGGGGCGCCTACAATGAGCAGTTCTTC.

CDR3 loop: CASSLVATGKIDEQFF. In DNA, the CDR3 is TGCGCCAGCAGCTTGGTGGCGACAGGGAAGATAGATGAGCAGTTCTTC. The chain combines TRBV5-1 with TRBJ2-1; 7 bases are a match to TRBD1. Germline assignment: CDR1 SGHRS and CDR2 YFSETQ. The CDR3 is 16 amino acids. J lost 8 bases, V lost 0 bases, and 11 bases had no gene match.

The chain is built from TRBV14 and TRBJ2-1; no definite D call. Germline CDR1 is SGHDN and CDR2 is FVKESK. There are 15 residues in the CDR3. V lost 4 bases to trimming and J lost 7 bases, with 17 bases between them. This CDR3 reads CASSLHSTDGNEQFF. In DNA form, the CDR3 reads TGTGCCAGCAGCCTCCACTCGACGGATGGAAATGAGCAGTTCTTC.

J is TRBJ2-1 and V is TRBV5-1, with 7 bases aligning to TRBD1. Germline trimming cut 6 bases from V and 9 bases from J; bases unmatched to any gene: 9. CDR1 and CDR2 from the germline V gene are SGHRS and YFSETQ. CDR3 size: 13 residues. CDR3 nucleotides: TGCGCCAGCACTCTCATACAGGGGAGTGAGCAGTTCTTC. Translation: CASTLIQGSEQFF. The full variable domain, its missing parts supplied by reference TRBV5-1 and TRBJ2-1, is KAGVTQTPRYLIKTRGQQVTLSCSPISGHRSVSWYQQTPGQGLQFLFEYFSETQRNKGNFPGRFSGRQFSNSRSEMNVSTLELGDSALYLCASTLIQGSEQFFGPGTRLTVL.

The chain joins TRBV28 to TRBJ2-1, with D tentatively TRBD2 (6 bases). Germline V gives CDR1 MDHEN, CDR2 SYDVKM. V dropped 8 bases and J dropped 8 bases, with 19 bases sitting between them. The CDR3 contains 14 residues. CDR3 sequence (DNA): TGTGCCAGCCGGAGGGAGGCCCTGCTCTATGAGCAGTTCTTC. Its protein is CASRREALLYEQFF.

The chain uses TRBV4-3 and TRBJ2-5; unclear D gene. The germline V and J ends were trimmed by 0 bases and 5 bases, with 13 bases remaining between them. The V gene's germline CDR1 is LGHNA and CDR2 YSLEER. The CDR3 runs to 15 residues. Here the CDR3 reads CASSQEPGGAETQYF. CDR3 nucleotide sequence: TGCGCCAGCAGCCAAGAACCAGGTGGCGCGGAGACCCAGTACTTC.

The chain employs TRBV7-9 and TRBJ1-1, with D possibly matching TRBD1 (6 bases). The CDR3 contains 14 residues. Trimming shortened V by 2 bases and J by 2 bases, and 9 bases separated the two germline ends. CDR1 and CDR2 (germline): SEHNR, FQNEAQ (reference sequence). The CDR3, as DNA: TGTGCCAGCAGCTTATTGGACAGAAACACTGAAGCTTTCTTT. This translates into CASSLLDRNTEAFF.

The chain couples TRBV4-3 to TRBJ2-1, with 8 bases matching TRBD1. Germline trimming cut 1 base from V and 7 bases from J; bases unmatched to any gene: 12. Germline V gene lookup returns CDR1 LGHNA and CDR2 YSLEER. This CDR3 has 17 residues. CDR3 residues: CASSQGTGTVLGNEQFF. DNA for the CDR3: TGCGCCAGCAGCCAAGGGACAGGGACAGTCCTTGGAAATGAGCAGTTCTTC.

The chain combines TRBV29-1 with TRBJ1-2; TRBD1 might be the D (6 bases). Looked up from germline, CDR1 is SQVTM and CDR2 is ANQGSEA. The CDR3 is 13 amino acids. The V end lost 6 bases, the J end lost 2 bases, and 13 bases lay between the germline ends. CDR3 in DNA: TGCAGCGTGGCGGAAGGGACAAACTATGGCTACACCTTC. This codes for CSVAEGTNYGYTF.

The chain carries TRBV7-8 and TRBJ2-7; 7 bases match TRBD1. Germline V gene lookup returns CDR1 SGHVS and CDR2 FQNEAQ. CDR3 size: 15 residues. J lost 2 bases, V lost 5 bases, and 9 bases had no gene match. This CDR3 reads CASSPKSGTAYEQYF. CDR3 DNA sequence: TGTGCCAGCAGCCCTAAATCCGGGACAGCCTACGAGCAGTACTTC.

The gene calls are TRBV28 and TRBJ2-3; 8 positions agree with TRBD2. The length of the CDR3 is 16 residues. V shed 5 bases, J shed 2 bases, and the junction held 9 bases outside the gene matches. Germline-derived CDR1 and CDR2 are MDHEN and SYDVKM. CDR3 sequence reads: CASSRTGGLPTDTQYF. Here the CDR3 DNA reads TGTGCCAGCAGTCGTACGGGAGGGCTCCCCACAGATACGCAGTATTTT.

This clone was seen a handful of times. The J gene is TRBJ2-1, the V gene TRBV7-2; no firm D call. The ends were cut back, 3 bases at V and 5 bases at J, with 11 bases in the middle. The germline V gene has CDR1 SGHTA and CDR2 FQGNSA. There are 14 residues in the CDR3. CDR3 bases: TGTGCCAGCAGCTTCTTGGCTGAGAACAATGAGCAGTTCTTC. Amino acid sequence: CASSFLAENNEQFF.

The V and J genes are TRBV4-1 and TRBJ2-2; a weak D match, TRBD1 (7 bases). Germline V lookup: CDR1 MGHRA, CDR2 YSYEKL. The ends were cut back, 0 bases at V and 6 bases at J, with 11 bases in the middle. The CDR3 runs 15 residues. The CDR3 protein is CASSQERGQPGELFF. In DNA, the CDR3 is TGCGCCAGCAGCCAAGAGCGGGGACAGCCCGGGGAGCTGTTTTTT.